Each of the 5 T cell receptor beta chains below was sequenced from the same sample in a study of technical replicates of blood from a few donors. Sequencing was performed with immunoSEQ multiplex PCR; in TCRdb, only in-frame clones are kept and a portion is missing. Of some 13,000 clones in the sample, roughly 94% were seen once. Sequenced input: PBMCs. These receptors were obtained from a human donor in good health.

V usage is TRBV9 and J usage is TRBJ2-1; 7 bases are shared with TRBD1. CDR1 SGDLS and CDR2 YYNGEE come from the germline V gene. V shed 0 bases, J shed 8 bases, and the junction held 11 bases outside the gene matches. CDR3 length: 16 amino acids. CDR3 sequence reads: CASSVAVQGGLDEQFF. DNA for the CDR3: TGTGCCAGCAGCGTAGCCGTCCAAGGGGGCCTGGATGAGCAGTTCTTC.

The chain combines TRBV9 with TRBJ1-3, with D possibly matching TRBD1 (5 bases). V lost 0 bases and J 4 bases, leaving 11 bases between the germline ends. In germline, CDR1 is SGDLS, CDR2 YYNGEE. The CDR3 spans 15 residues. The CDR3 loop is CASSVEDRQGNTIYF. In nucleotides, the CDR3 is TGTGCCAGCAGCGTAGAAGACCGACAGGGAAACACCATATATTTT.

The chain recombines TRBV15 with TRBJ2-5; the match to TRBD2 covers 8 bases. Trimming took 9 bases from V and 3 from J; bases not matched to a gene: 9. The CDR3 sequence is 14 residues long. CDR1 and CDR2 (germline): LNHNV, YYDKDF (reference sequence). The CDR3 DNA sequence: TGTGCCACAGCCGGGGGGGAATTAAAAGAGACCCAGTACTTC. This encodes CATAGGELKETQYF.

The sample holds one count of this clone. The chain uses TRBV9 and TRBJ2-5; 10 nucleotides align to TRBD1. Trimming took 0 bases from V and 5 from J; bases not matched to a gene: 1. Per the germline V gene, CDR1 is SGDLS and CDR2 is YYNGEE. The CDR3 sequence is 14 residues long. The CDR3 DNA reads TGTGCCAGCAGCGTAGGGGGACAGGGGGAGACCCAGTACTTC. Translation: CASSVGGQGETQYF.

This clone occurred once. The chain combines TRBV27 with TRBJ1-1; no firm D call. Trimming cost V 6 bases and J 7 bases, with 18 bases left between them. The CDR3 sequence is 14 residues long. Germline lookup yields CDR1 MNHEY and CDR2 SMNVEV (reference sequence). The chain's CDR3 is CASSVGREIDEAFF. CDR3 coding DNA: TGTGCCAGCAGCGTCGGTCGAGAAATCGATGAAGCTTTCTTT.